This entry lists 25 T cell receptor beta chains sequenced from one sample in a study of blood T cell repertoires in COVID-19. Sequencing was performed with immunoSEQ multiplex PCR; in TCRdb, only in-frame clones are kept and a portion is missing. Here the sample spans over 50,000 clones, about nine tenths being singletons. Input material: peripheral blood. These receptors came from a human donor with active COVID-19. The donor label of this sample is uncertain.

Written as DNA, the CDR3 is TGTGCCAGCAGTTACTCGAGAGGGCTGCAGCAGTACGTC. Translation: CASSYSRGLQQYV. The chain employs TRBV6-5 and TRBJ2-7, with D maybe TRBD2 (5 bases). This CDR3 is 13 amino acids long. The germline gives CDR1 MNHEY, CDR2 SVGAGI. With 0 bases removed from V and 8 bases from J, the gap between germline ends came to 11 bases.

This chain connects TRBV2 to TRBJ2-5; D perhaps matches TRBD2 (5 bases). This CDR3 contains 13 residues. Germline V gene data show CDR1 as SNHLY and CDR2 as FYNNEI. With 4 bases removed from V and 7 bases from J, the gap between germline ends came to 13 bases. CDR3 coding DNA: TGTGCCAGCAGTGGGGCAGGCGGGCGGACCCAGTACTTC. This encodes CASSGAGGRTQYF.

The chain employs TRBV23-1 and TRBJ2-1; 10 bases agree with TRBD1. TRBV23-1 is classed as an ORF, of uncertain function. V lost 8 bases, J lost 3 bases, and 25 bases stayed unmatched. The CDR3 covers 21 residues. DNA for the CDR3: TGCGCCAGCCAACCCCCCAGGGCGGGACAGGGGCCTCCCTTCGGCTACAATGAGCAGTTCTTC. Amino acids: CASQPPRAGQGPPFGYNEQFF.

The chain couples TRBV27 to TRBJ2-7, with 9 positions matching TRBD1. This CDR3 contains 18 residues. J lost 0 bases, V lost 6 bases, and 15 bases had no gene match. In germline, CDR1 is MNHEY, CDR2 SMNVEV (reference sequence). This CDR3 reads CASRRAGTGSSSSYEQYF. The CDR3 DNA follows: TGTGCCAGCAGACGCGCCGGGACAGGGTCGTCAAGCTCCTACGAGCAGTACTTC.

A few counts support this clone. J is TRBJ1-4 and V is TRBV5-1, with D maybe TRBD1 (6 bases). CDR1 is SGHRS, CDR2 YFSETQ, per germline. Between the trimmed V and J ends, which lost 3 bases and 8 bases, there was a span of 14 bases. The CDR3 length is 14 residues. This CDR3 reads CASSSQGLREKLFF. The CDR3 DNA reads as TGCGCCAGCAGCTCTCAGGGGTTGCGGGAAAAACTGTTTTTT.

The V gene is TRBV4-2, the J gene TRBJ2-3, with TRBD1 matching over 7 bases. V was pared by 0 bases and J by 0 bases, with 6 bases of the junction left unmatched. The CDR3 runs 17 residues. Germline V gene lookup returns CDR1 LGHNA and CDR2 YNFKEQ. This CDR3 is CASSQDRTGTSTDTQYF. DNA of the CDR3: TGTGCCAGCAGCCAAGACCGGACAGGCACTAGCACAGATACGCAGTATTTT.

The chain links TRBV7-3 to TRBJ2-1; 7 nucleotides align to TRBD2. V gave up 5 bases and J gave up 2 bases; unmatched junction bases: 6. This CDR3 region has 15 residues. The germline CDR1 and CDR2 sequences are SGHTA and FQGTGA. CDR3 amino acids: CASSRNSGTYNEQFF. The CDR3, as DNA: TGTGCCAGCAGCCGTAACAGCGGGACCTACAATGAGCAGTTCTTC.

The rearrangement uses TRBV28 and TRBJ1-2; D is ambiguous. The CDR3 length is 12 residues. The V end was cut by 6 bases, the J end by 7 bases, with 12 bases between. Germline-derived CDR1 and CDR2 are MDHEN and SYDVKM. Here the CDR3 reads CASSSTGGGYTF. CDR3 sequence (DNA): TGTGCCAGCAGCTCTACTGGTGGTGGCTACACCTTC.

The chain recombines TRBV4-1 with TRBJ2-1, with 7 nucleotides matching TRBD1. The CDR3 loop spans 16 amino acids. V dropped 0 bases and J dropped 4; count of bases not matched to a gene: 6. The germline V gene has CDR1 MGHRA and CDR2 YSYEKL. The CDR3 region is CASSQETGYIYNEQFF. CDR3 nucleotides: TGCGCCAGCAGCCAAGAGACAGGGTATATTTACAATGAGCAGTTCTTC.

The chain has TRBV6-5 and TRBJ2-3; the D is unclear. Germline CDR1 MNHEY, CDR2 SVGAGI. This CDR3 comprises 15 residues. Trimming cost V 4 bases and J 0 bases, with 11 bases left between them. In DNA form, the CDR3 reads TGTGCCAGCAGTTTGTATTCCTCGAGCACAGATACGCAGTATTTT. The encoded protein is CASSLYSSSTDTQYF.

The chain employs TRBV4-1 and TRBJ2-6, with 7 bases aligning to TRBD1. The CDR3 sequence is 18 residues long. V shed 3 bases and J 1 base; nucleotides not matched to a gene: 9. CDR1 is MGHRA, CDR2 YSYEKL, per germline. The CDR3 region is CASSQKGAAESGANVLTF. CDR3 DNA: TGCGCCAGCAGCCAGAAGGGGGCCGCCGAATCTGGGGCCAACGTCCTGACTTTC.

V is TRBV19 and J is TRBJ1-5; 7 bases agree with TRBD1. The CDR3 is made up of 15 amino acids. Germline V gene lookup returns CDR1 LNHDA and CDR2 SQIVND (reference sequence). V trimming: 3 bases; J trimming: 5 bases; junction bases outside the gene matches: 7. The CDR3 bases are TGTGCCAGTAGTATTAGGGGGCAGGGCTATCAGCCCCAGCATTTT. It codes for CASSIRGQGYQPQHF.

CDR3 DNA sequence: TGTGCCAGCAGCGCACGACAGAGCTCCTACGAGCAGTACTTC. Amino acids: CASSARQSSYEQYF. The genes are TRBV9 and TRBJ2-7; a weak D match, TRBD1 (5 bases). CDR3 size: 14 residues. Per the germline V gene, CDR1 is SGDLS and CDR2 is YYNGEE. Trimming left V 3 bases short and J 0 bases short, with 10 bases between.

The chain carries TRBV5-1 and TRBJ2-7; 7 bases fit TRBD2. The germline CDR1 and CDR2 sequences are SGHRS and YFSETQ. After removal of 0 bases from V and 6 bases from J, the junction contained 12 bases not matched to a gene. This CDR3 comprises 16 residues. The CDR3: CASSLDGLVGFREQYF. The CDR3 nucleotides read TGCGCCAGCAGCTTGGATGGACTAGTCGGCTTTCGCGAGCAGTACTTC. Complete variable domain (other parts from reference TRBV5-1 and TRBJ2-7): KAGVTQTPRYLIKTRGQQVTLSCSPISGHRSVSWYQQTPGQGLQFLFEYFSETQRNKGNFPGRFSGRQFSNSRSEMNVSTLELGDSALYLCASSLDGLVGFREQYFGPGTRLTVT.

The chain couples TRBV5-4 to TRBJ1-2; D may be TRBD1 (6 bases). Deletions cut 6 bases from V and 2 bases from J, with 14 bases between. The CDR3 length is 14 residues. Looked up from germline, CDR1 is SGHNT and CDR2 is YYREEE (reference sequence). CDR3 DNA sequence: TGTGCCAGCACCAGAGACAGGATCAACTATGGCTACACCTTC. Protein product: CASTRDRINYGYTF.

The V gene is TRBV4-1, the J gene TRBJ2-3; possibly TRBD2 for D (5 bases). Germline CDR1 is MGHRA and CDR2 is YSYEKL. The CDR3 sequence is 16 residues long. The V gene lost 4 bases and the J gene lost 0 bases, with 14 bases spanning the gap. The CDR3 DNA reads TGCGCCAGCAGCCGAGAAGGACTTTCTAGCACAGATACGCAGTATTTT. Translating gives CASSREGLSSTDTQYF.

The V and J genes are TRBV7-9 and TRBJ1-5, with D possibly being TRBD1 (6 bases). There are 14 residues in the CDR3. Trimming stripped 4 bases from V and 6 bases from J, with 13 bases between. Germline CDR1 is SEHNR and CDR2 is FQNEAQ (reference sequence). CDR3 in amino acids: CASSSNRAGQPQHF. DNA of the CDR3: TGTGCCAGCAGCTCCAACAGGGCTGGTCAGCCCCAGCATTTT.

The gene calls are TRBV19 and TRBJ2-7; D is perhaps TRBD2 (5 bases). V lost 1 base and J 1 base, leaving 14 bases between the germline ends. Germline V gene sequence: CDR1 LNHDA, CDR2 SQIVND (reference sequence). The length of the CDR3 is 16 residues. CDR3 sequence (DNA): TGTGCCAGTAGTATAGTCTGGAGCGGAACGTCCTACGAGCAGTACTTC. Its protein is CASSIVWSGTSYEQYF.

J is TRBJ1-1 and V is TRBV19; D is perhaps TRBD1 (6 bases). This CDR3 has 13 residues. Germline V gene sequence: CDR1 LNHDA, CDR2 SQIVND (reference sequence). V lost 10 bases and J lost 4, with 16 bases in between. The CDR3 DNA follows: TGTGCCACCCGGGGGGGGGCGATCACTGAAGCTTTCTTT. Protein: CATRGGAITEAFF.

This clone occurred once. The chain recombines TRBV6-4 with TRBJ2-3, with 7 bases fitting TRBD1. Trimming at V came to 6 bases and at J to 2 bases, leaving 2 bases not matched to a gene. The CDR3 runs to 13 residues. Germline lookup yields CDR1 MRHNA and CDR2 SNTAGT. The CDR3 DNA reads TGTGCCAGCAGCGGGACAGTCACAGATACGCAGTATTTT. As protein: CASSGTVTDTQYF.

The rearrangement joins TRBV6-5 to TRBJ1-1; TRBD1 is a possible D gene (5 bases). The CDR3 is 14 amino acids. Germline values: CDR1 MNHEY, CDR2 SVGAGI. Trimming removed 6 bases from V and 0 bases from J, with 11 bases in between. CDR3 in amino acids: CASSQDRVNTEAFF. For the CDR3, the DNA is TGTGCCAGCAGCCAAGACAGAGTGAACACTGAAGCTTTCTTT.

This clone was seen just once. The rearrangement links TRBV28 to TRBJ2-3; possibly TRBD2 for D (7 bases). CDR1 is MDHEN, CDR2 SYDVKM, per germline. V was cut by 2 bases and J by 7 bases, with 10 bases left in between. The CDR3 totals 13 residues. Here the CDR3 reads CASSLRGAHTQYF. The DNA for the CDR3 is TGTGCCAGCAGTTTACGGGGGGCGCATACGCAGTATTTT.

V usage is TRBV9 and J usage is TRBJ1-1; no clear D. The CDR3 has 14 residues. Germline V gene sequence: CDR1 SGDLS, CDR2 YYNGEE. V was cut by 0 bases and J by 0 bases, with 6 bases left in between. CDR3 sequence (DNA): TGTGCCAGCAGCGTAGGTCAGGTGAACACTGAAGCTTTCTTT. Translation gives CASSVGQVNTEAFF.

The gene calls are TRBV7-2 and TRBJ1-2; a weak D match, TRBD1 (5 bases). Germline-derived CDR1 and CDR2 are SGHTA and FQGNSA. V was shortened by 6 bases and J by 4 bases, with 18 bases between the two germline ends. The CDR3 consists of 15 residues. CDR3 region: CASRQGGPESYGYTF. CDR3 nucleotides: TGTGCCAGCAGGCAGGGAGGACCCGAAAGCTATGGCTACACCTTC. Combining the CDR3 with reference TRBV7-2 and TRBJ1-2 gives the whole variable domain GAGVSQSPSNKVTEKGKDVELRCDPISGHTALYWYRQSLGQGLEFLIYFQGNSAPDKSGLPSDRFSAERTGGSVSTLTIQRTQQEDSAVYLCASRQGGPESYGYTFGSGTRLTVV.

The V call is TRBV28, the J call TRBJ2-7; 7 bases map to TRBD2. This CDR3 region has 14 residues. V lost 6 bases to trimming and J lost 0 bases; unmatched junction nucleotides: 5. Germline CDR1 is MDHEN and CDR2 is SYDVKM. In nucleotides, the CDR3 is TGTGCCAGCAGCTCGCGGGAGAACTCCTACGAGCAGTACTTC. Translated: CASSSRENSYEQYF.